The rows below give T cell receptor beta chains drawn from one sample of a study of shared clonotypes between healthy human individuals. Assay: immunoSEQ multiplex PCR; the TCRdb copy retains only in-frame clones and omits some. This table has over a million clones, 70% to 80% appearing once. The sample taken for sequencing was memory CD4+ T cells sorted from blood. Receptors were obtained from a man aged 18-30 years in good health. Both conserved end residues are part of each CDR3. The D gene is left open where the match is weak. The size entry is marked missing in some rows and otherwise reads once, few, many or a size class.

TGTGCCAGCAGCGGCAGGGAGTTTACAGATACGCAGTATTTT CASSGREFTDTQYF NA NA TRBJ2-3 TRBV5-8
TGCGCCAGCAGTGAGTGGGGGAGGGCCGACTACAATGAGCAGTTCTTC CASSEWGRADYNEQFF TRBD2 NA TRBJ2-1 TRBV10-2
TGTGCCAGCAGCCTGGGGACAGGGCGAAATCAGCCCCAGCATTTT CASSLGTGRNQPQHF TRBD1 NA TRBJ1-5 TRBV7-2
TGTGCTAGTGGCCCGAGACTAGCGGGGCTCCACGAGCAGTACTTC CASGPRLAGLHEQYF TRBD2 NA TRBJ2-7 TRBV12-5
TGTGCCAGTAGTACACAGGGTAGTGGCCAGCCCCAGCATTTT CASSTQGSGQPQHF NA NA TRBJ1-5 TRBV19
TGTGCCAGCAGGGCCCAGGGGAACACTGAAGCTTTCTTT CASRAQGNTEAFF NA once TRBJ1-1 TRBV6-1
TGTGCCAGCAGCGCGAGGCAGGGGGCGGGTGGCTACACCTTC CASSARQGAGGYTF TRBD1 few TRBJ1-2 TRBV5-4
TGTGCCAGCAGCTTACGACGGCCAACAGGTGGCAATGAGCAGTTCTTC CASSLRRPTGGNEQFF NA few TRBJ2-1 TRBV11-3
TGTGCCAGCAGTGAAGAGTTTTCCTATGGCTACACCTTC CASSEEFSYGYTF NA NA TRBJ1-2 TRBV6-1
TGTGCCAGCTCCTTTTGGGGGGCGAGCACCGGGGAGCTGTTTTTT CASSFWGASTGELFF NA NA TRBJ2-2 TRBV7-9